The 20 T cell receptor beta chains below all came from one sample that was sequenced in a study of OX40 agonist ivuxolimab in advanced cancers. The table came from immunoSEQ multiplex PCR; TCRdb's copy has only in-frame clones and leaves some out. The data hold 40,000 to 45,000 clones, with around 91% observed a single time. Sequencing was performed on CD4+ or CD8+ T cells sorted from blood, taken in a trial of the OX40 agonist ivuxolimab. These receptors all stem from an adult with an advanced solid tumor such as melanoma, head and neck, liver or kidney cancer.

The rearrangement links TRBV4-1 to TRBJ2-1, with 10 bases matching TRBD2. CDR1 MGHRA and CDR2 YSYEKL come from the germline V gene. There are 15 residues in the CDR3. With 5 bases clipped from V and 5 bases from J, the junction kept 6 bases outside the gene matches. CDR3 DNA sequence: TGCGCCAGCAGCAACCTAGCGGGAGTAAACAATGAGCAGTTCTTC. This gives the protein CASSNLAGVNNEQFF.

This clone was seen a handful of times. The chain is built from TRBV5-5 and TRBJ2-4; D possibly uses TRBD1 or TRBD2 (5 bases each). The CDR3 runs to 15 residues. The V gene lost 0 bases and the J gene lost 8 bases, with 15 bases spanning the gap. Germline assignment: CDR1 SGHKS and CDR2 YYEKEE (reference sequence). The CDR3 bases are TGTGCCAGCAGCTTGGAAGGTGGGGGAATAGACATTCAGTACTTC. Protein: CASSLEGGGIDIQYF.

This chain links TRBV30 with TRBJ1-5; D is perhaps TRBD1 (5 bases). Trimming removed 2 bases from V and 4 bases from J, with 9 bases in between. Germline CDR1 is GTSNPN and CDR2 is SVGIG (reference sequence). The CDR3 covers 13 residues. DNA for the CDR3: TGTGCCTGGAGTATCAGGGAGAATCAGCCCCAGCATTTT. Amino acids: CAWSIRENQPQHF.

CDR3 bases: TGTGCCAGCAGCCAAGTCGGGCAGGGAACCTCCTACGAGCAGTACTTC. This sequence encodes CASSQVGQGTSYEQYF. The chain has TRBV4-2 and TRBJ2-7; perhaps TRBD1 as D (5 bases). The CDR3 runs to 16 residues. Trimming took 1 base from V and 0 from J, leaving 13 bases between them. CDR1 is LGHNA and CDR2 is YNFKEQ in the germline V gene.

The CDR3 sequence is CASSLWTEPTYEQYF. The CDR3 bases are TGTGCCAGCAGCCTATGGACAGAACCCACCTACGAGCAGTACTTC. This chain uses TRBV5-6 with TRBJ2-7, with a tentative D call TRBD1 (6 bases). This CDR3 has 15 amino acids. Germline CDR1 and CDR2: SGHDT and YYEEEE. The ends were cut back, 4 bases at V and 2 bases at J, with 16 bases in the middle.

A single count supports this clone. CDR3 in DNA: TGTGCCATCAGCGGACAGGGGGGCAATCAGCCCCAGCATTTT. It translates to CAISGQGGNQPQHF. This chain joins TRBV10-3 and TRBJ1-5, with TRBD1 matching 10 bases. CDR1 and CDR2 from the germline V gene are ENHRY and SYGVKD. Unmatched junction bases numbered 1, after V lost 6 bases and J lost 2 bases. The CDR3 has 14 amino acids.

The V call is TRBV11-2, the J call TRBJ2-1; weak D call: TRBD2 (5 bases). The V gene lost 5 bases and the J gene lost 6 bases, with 14 bases spanning the gap. CDR3 length: 14 amino acids. Germline CDR1 reads SGHAT; CDR2 reads FQNNGV. The CDR3 sequence is CASSRSSAGNEQFF. CDR3 DNA sequence: TGTGCCAGCAGCCGCTCATCCGCGGGCAATGAGCAGTTCTTC.

The chain carries TRBV18 and TRBJ2-2, with D possibly TRBD2 on 6 matching bases. Germline lookup yields CDR1 KGHSH and CDR2 LQKENI. V lost 10 bases, J lost 6 bases, and 15 bases lay in between. The CDR3 sequence is 13 residues long. CDR3 coding DNA: TGTGCCACCGAACGTCGGGGGTCCGGGGAGCTGTTTTTT. It yields the protein CATERRGSGELFF.

The chain joins TRBV29-1 to TRBJ2-7, with 9 nucleotides matching TRBD2. The CDR3 length is 15 residues. V lost 5 bases, J lost 0 bases, and 8 bases stayed unmatched. The germline V gene encodes CDR1 SQVTM and CDR2 ANQGSEA. Here the CDR3 reads CSVFLAGTASYEQYF. The CDR3 bases are TGCAGCGTTTTCCTAGCGGGAACCGCCTCCTACGAGCAGTACTTC.

The chain has TRBV7-2 and TRBJ2-7, with 7 bases identical to TRBD2. The germline V gene has CDR1 SGHTA and CDR2 FQGNSA. V was clipped by 5 bases and J by 3 bases; unmatched bases: 7. The CDR3 runs 14 residues. The CDR3 loop is CASSQVGTIYEQYF. CDR3 nucleotide sequence: TGTGCCAGCAGCCAAGTCGGGACTATCTACGAGCAGTACTTC.

The chain is built from TRBV5-1 and TRBJ2-3; 11 nucleotides line up with TRBD2. CDR1 is SGHRS, CDR2 YFSETQ, per germline. The V and J ends lost 4 bases and 2 bases, in that order; junction bases with no gene match: 6. The CDR3 loop spans 16 amino acids. The CDR3 DNA sequence: TGCGCCAGCAGCCGGGGGACTAGCGGAGCCACAGATACGCAGTATTTT. Its translation is CASSRGTSGATDTQYF.

The sample holds a few counts of this clone. In nucleotides, the CDR3 is TGTGCCAGCAAGAATTGGGAGAACACTGAAGCTTTCTTT. This codes for CASKNWENTEAFF. The chain links TRBV27 to TRBJ1-1; the D is unclear. The germline V gene has CDR1 MNHEY and CDR2 SMNVEV (reference sequence). Trimming took 7 bases from V and 1 from J, leaving 10 bases between them. CDR3 length: 13 amino acids.

The chain recombines TRBV7-2 with TRBJ1-5; D perhaps matches TRBD1 (5 bases). The CDR3 contains 14 residues. The germline V and J ends were trimmed by 6 bases and 5 bases, with 14 bases remaining between them. The germline V gene encodes CDR1 SGHTA and CDR2 FQGNSA. The CDR3 sequence: CASSPNRKYQPQHF. The DNA for the CDR3 is TGTGCCAGCAGTCCTAACAGGAAATATCAGCCCCAGCATTTT.

This chain joins TRBV6-6 and TRBJ2-7; D is undetermined. In germline, CDR1 is MNHNY, CDR2 SVGAGI (reference sequence). Between the trimmed V and J ends, which lost 4 bases and 3 bases, there was a span of 7 bases. The CDR3 runs to 12 residues. The CDR3: CASSSPLYEQYF. DNA for the CDR3: TGTGCCAGCAGTTCTCCCCTCTACGAGCAGTACTTC.

J is TRBJ2-3 and V is TRBV6-5; 11 bases are shared with TRBD2. The trim removed 4 bases at V and 4 bases at J, leaving 7 bases unmatched. The length of the CDR3 is 16 residues. Germline V gene lookup returns CDR1 MNHEY and CDR2 SVGAGI. CDR3 sequence reads: CASSSLAGGLPDTQYF. The CDR3 coding sequence is TGTGCCAGCAGTTCCCTAGCGGGGGGCCTCCCAGATACGCAGTATTTT.

V gene TRBV6-1 combines with J gene TRBJ2-3; weak D call: TRBD1 (5 bases). CDR1 and CDR2 from the germline V gene are MNHNS and SASEGT. This CDR3 region has 16 residues. Deletions cut 3 bases from V and 1 base from J, with 14 bases between. This chain's CDR3 is CASSEGKGMGTDTQYF. The CDR3 coding sequence is TGTGCCAGCAGTGAGGGAAAGGGGATGGGCACAGATACGCAGTATTTT.

The chain links TRBV5-1 to TRBJ2-3; 12 bases match TRBD2. Trimming cost V 0 bases and J 3 bases; bases outside gene matches: 5. The V gene's germline CDR1 is SGHRS and CDR2 YFSETQ. This CDR3 spans 17 amino acids. CDR3 sequence (DNA): TGCGCCAGCAGCTTGGTACTAGCGGGAGGTGGGACAGATACGCAGTATTTT. It translates to CASSLVLAGGGTDTQYF.

Comments on this clone: The germline gene is not matched at one end of the junction; a read error may be the cause. Other DNA sequences within the sample encode an identical CDR3. The chain carries TRBV4-1 and TRBJ2-7; a possible D gene is TRBD1 (5 bases). This CDR3 has 13 residues. The germline gives CDR1 MGHRA, CDR2 YSYEKL. The CDR3 region has the DNA TGTGCCAGCAGCCAAGGGGAAGGACGCGAGCAGTACTTC. This gives the protein CASSQGEGREQYF.

This chain uses TRBV21-1 with TRBJ2-1; the table names TRBD2, a call not compared with the DNA. TRBV21-1 has pseudogene status. The CDR3 loop spans 16 amino acids. CDR3 in amino acids: CASSTRETYTYNEQFF. In DNA, the CDR3 is TGTGCCAGCAGCACTCGGGAGACCTACACCTACAATGAGCAGTTCTTC.

The CDR3 here is CATRAGEDSPLHF. CDR3 nucleotides: TGTGCCACCAGGGCAGGGGAGGATTCACCCCTCCACTTT. This chain uses TRBV10-3 with TRBJ1-6; D is perhaps TRBD1 (6 bases). Trimming removed 10 bases from V and 8 bases from J, with 15 bases in between. Germline CDR1 is ENHRY and CDR2 is SYGVKD. This CDR3 is built from 13 residues.